This TCR beta chain comes out of a study of shared clonotypes between healthy human individuals. An assay was performed, and its level was deep. When replicate PCRs were run on sorted subsets, they used around 200 ng DNA, about 30,000 T cell genomes. The assay was immunoSEQ multiplex PCR, and TCRdb's table has in-frame clones only and misses some. The repertoire holds some 2.4 million clones, with 93% as singletons. Adult Caucasians living in Nashville, Tennessee made up all of the donors. As to this clone: The antigen is unknown. Other DNA sequences in the same sample also yield this CDR3.

Study conclusions and caveats: A handful of donors shared around 5.1% of their naive CD4 clonotypes.

The germline CDR1 and CDR2 sequences are LNHDA and SQIVND (reference sequence). There are 13 residues in the CDR3. V was trimmed by 4 bases and J by 2 bases, leaving 8 bases between them. This clonotype originated in a man aged 18 to 29 in good health. Some clones in this sample may be carry-over from other donors' samples. Sequenced sample: naive CD4+ T cells from PBMCs. The subset here: CD45RA+ positively selected. This chain links TRBV19 with TRBJ1-2, with no clear D. CDR3 region: CASSTGLNYGYTF. CDR3 sequence (DNA): TGTGCCAGTAGTACGGGCCTGAACTATGGCTACACCTTC.